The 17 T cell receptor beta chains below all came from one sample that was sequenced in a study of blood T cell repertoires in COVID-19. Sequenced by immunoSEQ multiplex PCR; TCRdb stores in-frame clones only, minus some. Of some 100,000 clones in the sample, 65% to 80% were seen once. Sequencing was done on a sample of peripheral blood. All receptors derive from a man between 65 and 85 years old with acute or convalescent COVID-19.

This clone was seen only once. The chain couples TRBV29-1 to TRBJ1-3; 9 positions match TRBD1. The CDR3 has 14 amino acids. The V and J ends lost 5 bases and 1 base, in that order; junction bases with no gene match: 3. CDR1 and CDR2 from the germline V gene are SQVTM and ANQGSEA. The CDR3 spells CSVPGTGSGNTIYF. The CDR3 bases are TGCAGCGTTCCCGGGACAGGGTCTGGAAACACCATATATTTT.

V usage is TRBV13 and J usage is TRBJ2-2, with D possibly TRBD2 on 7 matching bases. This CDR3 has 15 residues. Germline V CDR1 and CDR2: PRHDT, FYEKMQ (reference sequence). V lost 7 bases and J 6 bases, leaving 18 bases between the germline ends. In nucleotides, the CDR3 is TGTGCCAGCAACCTGGGGGGGCTAAATGCCGGGGAGCTGTTTTTT. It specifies CASNLGGLNAGELFF.

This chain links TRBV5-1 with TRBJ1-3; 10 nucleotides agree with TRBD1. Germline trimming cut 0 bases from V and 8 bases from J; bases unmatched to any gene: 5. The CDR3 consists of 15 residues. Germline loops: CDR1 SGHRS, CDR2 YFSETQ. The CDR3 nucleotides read TGCGCCAGCAGCTTGGGGACAGGGGGGTCGGACACCATATATTTT. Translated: CASSLGTGGSDTIYF.

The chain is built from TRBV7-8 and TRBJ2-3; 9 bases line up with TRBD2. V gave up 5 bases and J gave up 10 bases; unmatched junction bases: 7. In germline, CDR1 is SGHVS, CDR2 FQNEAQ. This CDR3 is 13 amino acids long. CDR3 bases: TGTGCCAGCAGCCTGGGGCTAGCGGGGTCGCAGTATTTT. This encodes CASSLGLAGSQYF. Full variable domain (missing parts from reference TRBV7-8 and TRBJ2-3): GAGVSQSPRYKVAKRGQDVALRCDPISGHVSLFWYQQALGQGPEFLTYFQNEAQLDKSGLPSDRFFAERPEGSVSTLKIQRTQQEDSAVYLCASSLGLAGSQYFGPGTRLTVL.

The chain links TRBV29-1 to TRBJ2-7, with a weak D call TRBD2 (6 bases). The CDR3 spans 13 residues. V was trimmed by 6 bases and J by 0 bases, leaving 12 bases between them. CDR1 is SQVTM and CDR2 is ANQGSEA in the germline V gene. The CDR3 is CSVTGTLSYEQYF. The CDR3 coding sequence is TGCAGCGTGACCGGGACTCTCTCCTACGAGCAGTACTTC.

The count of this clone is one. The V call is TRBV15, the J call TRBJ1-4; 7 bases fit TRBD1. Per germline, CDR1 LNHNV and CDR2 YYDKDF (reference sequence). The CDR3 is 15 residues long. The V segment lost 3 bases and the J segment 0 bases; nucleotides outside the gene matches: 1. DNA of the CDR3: TGTGCCACCAGCAGGCAGGGGGCAACTAATGAAAAACTGTTTTTT. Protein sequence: CATSRQGATNEKLFF.

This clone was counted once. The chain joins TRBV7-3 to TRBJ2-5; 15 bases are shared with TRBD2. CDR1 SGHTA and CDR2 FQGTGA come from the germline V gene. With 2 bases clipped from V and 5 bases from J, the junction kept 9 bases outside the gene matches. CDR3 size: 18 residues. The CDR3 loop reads CASSLGRTGTSGGETQYF. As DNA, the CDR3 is TGTGCCAGCAGCTTAGGGAGGACCGGGACTAGCGGGGGGGAGACCCAGTACTTC. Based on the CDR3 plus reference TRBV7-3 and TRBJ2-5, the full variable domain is GAGVSQTPSNKVTEKGKYVELRCDPISGHTALYWYRQSLGQGPEFLIYFQGTGAADDSGLPNDRFFAVRPEGSVSTLKIQRTERGDSAVYLCASSLGRTGTSGGETQYFGPGTRLLVL.

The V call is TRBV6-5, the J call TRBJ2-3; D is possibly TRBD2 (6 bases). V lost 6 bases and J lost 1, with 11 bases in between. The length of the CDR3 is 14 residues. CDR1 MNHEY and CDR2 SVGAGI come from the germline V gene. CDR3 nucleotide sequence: TGTGCCAGCAGCAGAAGACTAGGCACAGATACGCAGTATTTT. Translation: CASSRRLGTDTQYF.

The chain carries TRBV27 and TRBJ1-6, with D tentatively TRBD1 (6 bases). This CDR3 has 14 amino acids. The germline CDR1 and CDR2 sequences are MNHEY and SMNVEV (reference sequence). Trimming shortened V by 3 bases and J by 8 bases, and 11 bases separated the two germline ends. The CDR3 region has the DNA TGTGCCAGCAGTTTTGGGCGGGGGCATTCACCCCTCCACTTT. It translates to CASSFGRGHSPLHF.

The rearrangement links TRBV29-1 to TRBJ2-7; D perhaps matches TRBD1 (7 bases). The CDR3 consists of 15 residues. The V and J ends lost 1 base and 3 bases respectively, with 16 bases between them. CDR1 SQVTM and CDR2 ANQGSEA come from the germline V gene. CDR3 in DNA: TGCAGCGTTGAAGTGCTGCGACAGGGAGGCTACGAGCAGTACTTC. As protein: CSVEVLRQGGYEQYF.

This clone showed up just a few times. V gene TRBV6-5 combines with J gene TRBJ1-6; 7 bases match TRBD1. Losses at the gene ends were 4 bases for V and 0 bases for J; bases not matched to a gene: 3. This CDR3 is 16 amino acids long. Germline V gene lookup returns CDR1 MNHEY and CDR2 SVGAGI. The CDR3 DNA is TGTGCCAGCAGTTTACAGGGGACCTCCTATAATTCACCCCTCCACTTT. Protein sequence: CASSLQGTSYNSPLHF.

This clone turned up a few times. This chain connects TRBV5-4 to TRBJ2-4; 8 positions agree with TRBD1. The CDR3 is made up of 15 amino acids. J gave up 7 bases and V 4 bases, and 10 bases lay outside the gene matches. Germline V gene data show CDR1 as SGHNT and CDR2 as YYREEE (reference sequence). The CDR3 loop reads CASSGFADRDNIQYF. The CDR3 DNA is TGTGCCAGCAGCGGCTTTGCGGACAGGGACAACATTCAGTACTTC.

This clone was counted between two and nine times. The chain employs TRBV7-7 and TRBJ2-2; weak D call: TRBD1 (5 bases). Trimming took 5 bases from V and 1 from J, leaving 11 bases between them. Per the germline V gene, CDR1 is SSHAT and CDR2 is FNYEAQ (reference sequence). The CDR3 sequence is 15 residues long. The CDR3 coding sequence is TGTGCCAGCAGCCGGACCACAGGGAACACCGGGGAGCTGTTTTTT. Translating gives CASSRTTGNTGELFF.

CDR3 in DNA: TGTGCCAGCAGCTGGACAGGGAGCACTGAAGCTTTCTTT. It is translated as CASSWTGSTEAFF. The rearrangement uses TRBV5-6 and TRBJ1-1; 8 bases match TRBD1. The V and J ends lost 3 bases and 4 bases, in that order; junction bases with no gene match: 2. Germline V gives CDR1 SGHDT, CDR2 YYEEEE. The CDR3 contains 13 residues.

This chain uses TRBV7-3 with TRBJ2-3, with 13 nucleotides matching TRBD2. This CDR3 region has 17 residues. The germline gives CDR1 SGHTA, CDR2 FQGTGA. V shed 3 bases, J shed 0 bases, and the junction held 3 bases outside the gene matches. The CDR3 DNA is TGTGCCAGCAGCTTTGGGGGACTAGCGGGAAGCACAGATACGCAGTATTTT. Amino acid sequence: CASSFGGLAGSTDTQYF.

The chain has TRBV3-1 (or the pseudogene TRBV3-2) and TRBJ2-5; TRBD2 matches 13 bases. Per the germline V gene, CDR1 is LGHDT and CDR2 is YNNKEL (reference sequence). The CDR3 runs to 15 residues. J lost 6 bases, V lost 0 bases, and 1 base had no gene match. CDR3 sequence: CASSQETSGGQTQYF. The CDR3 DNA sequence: TGTGCCAGCAGCCAAGAGACTAGCGGGGGGCAGACCCAGTACTTC.

The CDR3 loop is CASSSGTGSTEAFF. CDR3 nucleotide sequence: TGTGCCAGCAGTTCAGGGACAGGGAGCACTGAAGCTTTCTTT. This sequence joins TRBV28 and TRBJ1-1, with TRBD1 identical over 9 bases. Germline trimming cut 4 bases from V and 4 bases from J; bases unmatched to any gene: 4. The CDR3 covers 14 residues. Germline V gives CDR1 MDHEN, CDR2 SYDVKM.